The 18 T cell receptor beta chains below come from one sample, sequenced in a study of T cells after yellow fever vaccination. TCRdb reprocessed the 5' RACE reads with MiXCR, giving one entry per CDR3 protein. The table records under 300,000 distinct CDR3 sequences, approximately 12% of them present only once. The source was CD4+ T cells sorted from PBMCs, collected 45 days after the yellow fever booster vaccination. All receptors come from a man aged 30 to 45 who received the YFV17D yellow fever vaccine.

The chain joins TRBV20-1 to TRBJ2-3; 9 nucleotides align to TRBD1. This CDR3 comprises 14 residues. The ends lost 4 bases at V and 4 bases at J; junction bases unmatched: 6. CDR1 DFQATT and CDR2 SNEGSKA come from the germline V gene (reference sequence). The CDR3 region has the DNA TGCAGTGCTAATAACAGGGGGCGAGCAGATACGCAGTATTTT. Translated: CSANNRGRADTQYF.

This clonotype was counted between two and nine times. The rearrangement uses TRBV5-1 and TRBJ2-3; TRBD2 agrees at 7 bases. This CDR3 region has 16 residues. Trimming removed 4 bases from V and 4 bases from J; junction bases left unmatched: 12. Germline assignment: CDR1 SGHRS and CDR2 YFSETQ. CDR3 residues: CASSPRSAGASDTQYF. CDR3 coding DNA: TGCGCCAGCAGCCCAAGATCGGCGGGAGCTTCAGATACGCAGTATTTT.

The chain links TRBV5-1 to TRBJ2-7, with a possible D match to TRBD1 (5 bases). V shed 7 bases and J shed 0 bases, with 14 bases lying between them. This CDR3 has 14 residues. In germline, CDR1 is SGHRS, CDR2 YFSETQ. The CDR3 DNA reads TGCGCCAGCGCGAGAGACAGACTCTCCTACGAGCAGTACTTC. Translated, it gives CASARDRLSYEQYF.

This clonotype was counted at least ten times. In DNA, the CDR3 is TGTGCCAGCAGAGGGGGACTAGCGGGAGTATACGAGCAGTACTTC. Translation: CASRGGLAGVYEQYF. The chain has TRBV6-1 and TRBJ2-7; TRBD2 aligns across 14 bases. The CDR3 length is 15 residues. Germline V gene data show CDR1 as MNHNS and CDR2 as SASEGT. The J segment lost 4 bases and the V segment lost 6 bases, leaving 5 bases of the junction unmatched.

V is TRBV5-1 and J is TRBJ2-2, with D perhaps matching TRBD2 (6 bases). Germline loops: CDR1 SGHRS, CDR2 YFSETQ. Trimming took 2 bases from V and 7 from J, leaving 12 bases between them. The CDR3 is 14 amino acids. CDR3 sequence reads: CASSLEGGGGELFF. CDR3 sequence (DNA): TGCGCCAGCAGCTTAGAGGGAGGAGGCGGGGAGCTGTTTTTT.

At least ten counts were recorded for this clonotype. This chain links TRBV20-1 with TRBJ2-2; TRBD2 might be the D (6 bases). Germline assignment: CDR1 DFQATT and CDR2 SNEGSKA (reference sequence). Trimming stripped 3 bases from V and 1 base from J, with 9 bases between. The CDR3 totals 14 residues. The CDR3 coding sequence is TGCAGTGCTAGGCTGGGGGGGAACACCGGGGAGCTGTTTTTT. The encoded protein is CSARLGGNTGELFF.

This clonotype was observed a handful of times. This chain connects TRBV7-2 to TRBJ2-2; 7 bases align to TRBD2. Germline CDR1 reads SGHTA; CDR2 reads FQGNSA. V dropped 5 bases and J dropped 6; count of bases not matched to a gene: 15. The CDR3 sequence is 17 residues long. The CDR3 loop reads CASSRLGYSGSSGELFF. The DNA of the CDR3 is TGTGCCAGCAGCCGATTGGGTTATAGCGGGTCCTCCGGGGAGCTGTTTTTT. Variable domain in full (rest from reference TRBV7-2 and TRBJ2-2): GAGVSQSPSNKVTEKGKDVELRCDPISGHTALYWYRQSLGQGLEFLIYFQGNSAPDKSGLPSDRFSAERTGGSVSTLTIQRTQQEDSAVYLCASSRLGYSGSSGELFFGEGSRLTVL.

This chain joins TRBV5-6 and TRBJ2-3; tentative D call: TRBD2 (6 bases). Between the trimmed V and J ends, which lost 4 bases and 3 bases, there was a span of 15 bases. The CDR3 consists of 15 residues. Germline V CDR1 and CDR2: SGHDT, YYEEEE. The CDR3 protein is CASSGRSKGTDTQYF. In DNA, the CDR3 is TGTGCCAGCAGCGGGAGGTCTAAGGGTACAGATACGCAGTATTTT.

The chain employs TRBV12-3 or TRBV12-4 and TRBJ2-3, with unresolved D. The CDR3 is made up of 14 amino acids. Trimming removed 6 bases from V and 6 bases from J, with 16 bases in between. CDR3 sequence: CASSSPSSGDTQYF. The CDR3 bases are TGTGCCAGCAGCTCGCCCTCTTCGGGTGATACGCAGTATTTT.

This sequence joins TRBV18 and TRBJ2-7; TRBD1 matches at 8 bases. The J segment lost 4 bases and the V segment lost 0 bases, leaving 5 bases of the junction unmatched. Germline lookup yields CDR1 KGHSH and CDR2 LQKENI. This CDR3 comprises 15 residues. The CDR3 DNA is TGTGCCAGCTCACCACCGGCAGGGGGCAATTACGAGCAGTACTTC. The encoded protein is CASSPPAGGNYEQYF.

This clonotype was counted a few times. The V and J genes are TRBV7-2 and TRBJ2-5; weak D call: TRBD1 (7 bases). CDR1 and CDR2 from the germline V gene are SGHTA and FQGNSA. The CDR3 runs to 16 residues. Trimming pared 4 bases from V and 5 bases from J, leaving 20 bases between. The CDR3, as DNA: TGTGCCAGCAGCTCCCAGGACAGGTCGGGACTGGAGACCCAGTACTTC. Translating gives CASSSQDRSGLETQYF.

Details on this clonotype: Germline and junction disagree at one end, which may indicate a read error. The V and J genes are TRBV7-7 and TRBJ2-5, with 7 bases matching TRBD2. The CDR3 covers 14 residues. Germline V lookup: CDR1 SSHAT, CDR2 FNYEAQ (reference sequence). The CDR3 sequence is CASSPGGYRETQYF. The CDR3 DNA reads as TGTGCTAGCAGCCCCGGGGGGTATCGAGAGACCCAGTACTTC.

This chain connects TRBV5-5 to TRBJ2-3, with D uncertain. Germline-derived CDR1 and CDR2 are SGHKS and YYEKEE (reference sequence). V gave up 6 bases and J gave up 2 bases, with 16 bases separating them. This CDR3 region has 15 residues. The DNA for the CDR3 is TGTGCCAGCACCTTCGGCTACCGAAACACAGATACGCAGTATTTT. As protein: CASTFGYRNTDTQYF.

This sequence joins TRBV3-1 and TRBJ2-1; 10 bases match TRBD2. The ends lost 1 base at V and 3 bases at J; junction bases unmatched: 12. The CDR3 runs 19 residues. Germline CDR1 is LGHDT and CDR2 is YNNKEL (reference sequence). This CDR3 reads CASSQVDASGSVFYNEQFF. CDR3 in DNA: TGTGCCAGCAGCCAAGTCGATGCTAGCGGGAGTGTCTTCTACAATGAGCAGTTCTTC.

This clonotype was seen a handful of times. CDR3 DNA: TGTGCCAGCAGTCCGCCTTGGGGGCTACAAGAGACCCAGTACTTC. It yields the protein CASSPPWGLQETQYF. This chain links TRBV28 with TRBJ2-5; weak D call: TRBD1 (6 bases). The V end lost 5 bases, the J end lost 2 bases, and 15 bases lay between the germline ends. This CDR3 is built from 15 residues. Germline V lookup: CDR1 MDHEN, CDR2 SYDVKM.

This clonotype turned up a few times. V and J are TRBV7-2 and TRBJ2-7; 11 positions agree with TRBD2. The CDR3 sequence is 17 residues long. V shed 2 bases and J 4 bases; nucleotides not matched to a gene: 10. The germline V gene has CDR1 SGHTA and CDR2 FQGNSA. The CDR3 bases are TGTGCCAGCAGCTTAACTAGCGGGGGACTTACGTTGTACGAGCAGTACTTC. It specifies CASSLTSGGLTLYEQYF.

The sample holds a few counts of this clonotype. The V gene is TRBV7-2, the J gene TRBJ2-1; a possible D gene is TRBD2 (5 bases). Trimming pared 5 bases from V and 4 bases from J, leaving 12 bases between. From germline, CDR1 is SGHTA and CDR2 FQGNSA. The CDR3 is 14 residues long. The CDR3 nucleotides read TGTGCCAGCAGCGGATACGGGGTGTACAATGAGCAGTTCTTC. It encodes CASSGYGVYNEQFF.

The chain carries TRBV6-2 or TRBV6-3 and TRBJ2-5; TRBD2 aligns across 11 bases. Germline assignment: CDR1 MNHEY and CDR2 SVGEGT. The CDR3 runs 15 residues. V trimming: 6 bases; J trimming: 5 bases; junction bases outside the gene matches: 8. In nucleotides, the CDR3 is TGTGCCAGCAGCTGGATAGCGGGAGGGCCCGAGACCCAGTACTTC. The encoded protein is CASSWIAGGPETQYF.